This T cell receptor (beta chain) was recorded in a study of prognosis after radiotherapy for stage I lung cancer. Study-level background: Radiotherapy: SBRT, 3 to 5 fractions, biologically effective dose at least 100 Gy.

By two-round multiplex PCR, the TCR beta CDR3 was amplified from genomic DNA. Round one of PCR was performed, and it used primers specific to each TRBV and TRBJ gene. TCRdb re-called the multiplex PCR reads with MiXCR, one entry per CDR3 protein. This sample has under 75,000 distinct CDR3 sequences, with roughly 29% found just once. The CDR3 contains 16 residues. V shed 8 bases and J 1 base; nucleotides not matched to a gene: 11. Germline CDR1 is MDHEN and CDR2 is SYDVKM. Notes on the study in general: Patients given stereotactic body radiation therapy showed fewer unique TCR clones afterward, median approximately 10,000 versus 7,000. Patients with metastases reportedly showed TRBV and TRBJ gene usage that differed from patients without metastases. Patients developing distant metastases showed lower Shannon entropy after stereotactic body radiation therapy.

On this clonotype: Its antigen is not known.

This clonotype originated in a donor over 45 with non-small cell lung cancer. The input for sequencing was PBMCs, taken before or after stereotactic body radiation therapy (not recorded which). This sequence joins TRBV28 and TRBJ2-7, with TRBD1 identical over 10 bases. The CDR3 protein is CASCYPGQGRSYEQYF. CDR3 DNA: TGTGCCAGCTGTTATCCGGGACAGGGGCGATCCTACGAGCAGTACTTC. The complete variable domain, with remaining parts taken from reference TRBV28 and TRBJ2-7, reads DVKVTQSSRYLVKRTGEKVFLECVQDMDHENMFWYRQDPGLGLRLIYFSYDVKMKEKGDIPEGYSVSREKKERFSLILESASTNQTSMYLCASCYPGQGRSYEQYFGPGTRLTVT.